These 22 T cell receptor beta chains were sequenced from one sample in a study of blood T cell repertoires in COVID-19. Produced via immunoSEQ multiplex PCR; TCRdb's table is partial and in-frame only. This table holds under 200,000 clones, roughly 88% found once. The sample consisted of peripheral blood. The receptors here all came from a man between 18 and 35 years old with acute or convalescent COVID-19.

The gene calls are TRBV19 and TRBJ2-1; a weak D match, TRBD1 (6 bases). The CDR3 contains 13 residues. Trimming cost V 9 bases and J 1 base, with 10 bases left between them. Germline V gene data show CDR1 as LNHDA and CDR2 as SQIVND (reference sequence). CDR3 region: CASRGRSYNEQFF. CDR3 nucleotide sequence: TGTGCCAGCAGGGGAAGGTCCTACAATGAGCAGTTCTTC.

This rearrangement joins TRBV4-1 to TRBJ2-1; the D gene is possibly TRBD2 (5 bases). V was shortened by 0 bases and J by 1 base, with 7 bases between the two germline ends. Germline CDR1 is MGHRA and CDR2 is YSYEKL. This CDR3 spans 15 amino acids. This chain's CDR3 is CASSQETGSYNEQFF. DNA of the CDR3: TGCGCCAGCAGCCAAGAAACGGGGTCCTACAATGAGCAGTTCTTC.

The rearrangement joins TRBV27 to TRBJ2-1; TRBD1 aligns across 10 bases. Looked up from germline, CDR1 is MNHEY and CDR2 is SMNVEV (reference sequence). The J segment lost 6 bases and the V segment lost 0 bases, leaving 2 bases of the junction unmatched. The CDR3 runs 15 residues. The CDR3 DNA is TGTGCCAGCAGTTTATCAGGGACAGGGGTCAATGAGCAGTTCTTC. This encodes CASSLSGTGVNEQFF.

The CDR3 sequence: CASSPTDNQPQHF. The CDR3, as DNA: TGTGCCAGCTCACCCACTGACAATCAGCCCCAGCATTTT. The rearrangement links TRBV18 to TRBJ1-5; D gene unclear. This CDR3 comprises 13 residues. Germline V lookup: CDR1 KGHSH, CDR2 LQKENI. V gave up 3 bases and J gave up 3 bases, with 6 bases separating them.

In its sample, this clone was seen once. The chain uses TRBV5-1 and TRBJ1-4; weak D call: TRBD1 (6 bases). Germline CDR1 and CDR2: SGHRS and YFSETQ. This CDR3 is built from 17 residues. With 4 bases removed from V and 3 bases from J, the gap between germline ends came to 19 bases. Here the CDR3 DNA reads TGCGCCAGCAGCCGCGGCCGACAGGAACGGGCTAATGAAAAACTGTTTTTT. Amino acids: CASSRGRQERANEKLFF.

V and J are TRBV5-1 and TRBJ1-4, with D maybe TRBD1 (6 bases). Between the trimmed V and J ends, which lost 5 bases and 0 bases, there was a span of 20 bases. Germline CDR1 and CDR2: SGHRS and YFSETQ. The CDR3 totals 18 residues. CDR3: CASRPVTGIITTNEKLFF. DNA of the CDR3: TGCGCCAGCAGGCCCGTCACAGGGATCATTACAACTAATGAAAAACTGTTTTTT.

This clone was observed a single time. This sample also contains other DNA sequences that code for the same CDR3. The rearrangement joins TRBV12-3 or TRBV12-4 to TRBJ1-1, with D unclear. V lost 3 bases, J lost 1 base, and 6 bases lay in between. The CDR3 contains 13 residues. In DNA, the CDR3 is TGTGCCAGCAGTTTGACGGGGAACACTGAAGCTTTCTTT. Translated, it gives CASSLTGNTEAFF.

V and J are TRBV5-1 and TRBJ1-4; 7 positions agree with TRBD1. CDR1 is SGHRS and CDR2 is YFSETQ in the germline V gene. V lost 4 bases and J lost 0; bases outside the gene matches: 9. The CDR3 has 17 residues. The CDR3 loop reads CASSPGDRHATNEKLFF. In DNA, the CDR3 is TGCGCCAGCAGCCCGGGGGACAGACACGCAACTAATGAAAAACTGTTTTTT.

The chain couples TRBV29-1 to TRBJ1-2, with 7 bases that match TRBD1. Trimming at V came to 7 bases and at J to 4 bases, leaving 18 bases not matched to a gene. The CDR3 is 16 amino acids. The germline gives CDR1 SQVTM, CDR2 ANQGSEA. The CDR3 DNA reads TGCAGCGCCGAGCAGGACAGGCCGCTCCGTGGCTATGGCTACACCTTC. Translation gives CSAEQDRPLRGYGYTF.

This clone appeared a single time. The genes are TRBV4-1 and TRBJ1-1; unclear D gene. Trimming took off 0 bases at V and 3 bases at J, with 8 bases between the two ends. The CDR3 consists of 14 residues. In germline, CDR1 is MGHRA, CDR2 YSYEKL. This CDR3 is CASSQERVYTEAFF. The DNA of the CDR3 is TGCGCCAGCAGCCAAGAACGGGTTTACACTGAAGCTTTCTTT.

The CDR3 loop is CASSYLSGGDYNEQFF. The DNA for the CDR3 is TGTGCCAGCAGTTATCTTAGCGGGGGGGATTACAATGAGCAGTTCTTC. The genes are TRBV6-6 and TRBJ2-1; 11 positions match TRBD2. The CDR3 totals 16 residues. Germline CDR1 reads MNHNY; CDR2 reads SVGAGI (reference sequence). The V gene end was trimmed by 3 bases and the J gene end by 4 bases; junction bases not matched to a gene: 5.

The chain has TRBV19 and TRBJ1-2; 7 nucleotides line up with TRBD1. V was pared by 4 bases and J by 0 bases, with 8 bases of the junction left unmatched. CDR3 size: 16 residues. Germline CDR1 reads LNHDA; CDR2 reads SQIVND (reference sequence). Here the CDR3 reads CASSRGTEKANYGYTF. CDR3 nucleotides: TGTGCCAGTAGTAGAGGGACAGAAAAAGCTAACTATGGCTACACCTTC. Using reference TRBV19 and TRBJ1-2 for the parts outside the CDR3, the full variable domain is DGGITQSPKYLFRKEGQNVTLSCEQNLNHDAMYWYRQDPGQGLRLIYYSQIVNDFQKGDIAEGYSVSREKKESFPLTVTSAQKNPTAFYLCASSRGTEKANYGYTFGSGTRLTVV.

J is TRBJ2-1 and V is TRBV5-1; TRBD2 matches 8 bases. Germline CDR1 reads SGHRS; CDR2 reads YFSETQ. With 4 bases clipped from V and 0 bases from J, the junction kept 24 bases outside the gene matches. The CDR3 length is 22 residues. The CDR3 here is CASSASRWTALRGGSSYNEQFF. The CDR3 DNA reads as TGCGCCAGCAGCGCCTCAAGGTGGACAGCCCTTCGGGGGGGGAGCTCCTACAATGAGCAGTTCTTC.

The chain carries TRBV30 and TRBJ1-1; D unresolved. This CDR3 spans 13 amino acids. Trimming stripped 2 bases from V and 5 bases from J, with 12 bases between. Germline lookup yields CDR1 GTSNPN and CDR2 SVGIG (reference sequence). The CDR3 sequence: CAWSKDRGTEAFF. The DNA for the CDR3 is TGTGCCTGGAGTAAGGACCGAGGGACTGAAGCTTTCTTT.

The chain has TRBV5-6 and TRBJ2-7, with D possibly called TRBD1 or TRBD2 (7 bases each). Germline V gene sequence: CDR1 SGHDT, CDR2 YYEEEE. Trimming pared 7 bases from V and 2 bases from J, leaving 19 bases between. This CDR3 has 15 residues. CDR3 in amino acids: CASGLGGTATYEQYF. The DNA of the CDR3 is TGTGCCAGCGGATTGGGGGGGACAGCTACCTACGAGCAGTACTTC.

The chain employs TRBV5-4 and TRBJ1-2, with TRBD1 matching 8 bases. Germline-derived CDR1 and CDR2 are SGHNT and YYREEE (reference sequence). CDR3 length: 13 amino acids. V lost 4 bases, J lost 9 bases, and 8 bases stayed unmatched. CDR3 DNA sequence: TGTGCCAGCAGCCCACAGGGGGTAGGAAGCTACACCTTC. It is translated as CASSPQGVGSYTF.

The chain uses TRBV7-2 and TRBJ2-7, with 12 bases aligning to TRBD2. The CDR3 totals 16 residues. The germline CDR1 and CDR2 sequences are SGHTA and FQGNSA. V trimming: 5 bases; J trimming: 2 bases; junction bases outside the gene matches: 7. DNA for the CDR3: TGTGCCAGCAGCCCCACTAGCGGGAGGACCCCCTACGAGCAGTACTTC. Translated, it gives CASSPTSGRTPYEQYF.

V gene TRBV7-8 combines with J gene TRBJ1-5; D unresolved. Trimming shortened V by 2 bases and J by 0 bases, and 5 bases separated the two germline ends. The CDR3 is 14 amino acids. The V gene's germline CDR1 is SGHVS and CDR2 FQNEAQ. The CDR3 bases are TGTGCCAGCAGCTTAACTTCTAGCAATCAGCCCCAGCATTTT. Translated, it gives CASSLTSSNQPQHF.

This clone is medium-sized within its sample. CDR3 DNA: TGTGCCAGCAGCCAATGGCGGGAGGGCCTCACCGGGGAGCTGTTTTTT. Its translation is CASSQWREGLTGELFF. The chain couples TRBV3-1 (or the pseudogene TRBV3-2) to TRBJ2-2, with 9 bases that match TRBD2. The V gene's germline CDR1 is LGHDT and CDR2 YNNKEL (reference sequence). V shed 2 bases, J shed 4 bases, and the junction held 5 bases outside the gene matches. This CDR3 contains 16 residues.

This clone appeared a few times. This chain uses TRBV25-1 with TRBJ2-7; D gene unclear. V shed 1 base and J shed 5 bases, with 18 bases lying between them. The CDR3 extends over 16 amino acids. In germline, CDR1 is MGHDK, CDR2 SYGVNS. CDR3: CASSESTAQRGHEQYF. The CDR3 nucleotides read TGTGCCAGCAGTGAATCCACCGCCCAGAGAGGCCACGAGCAGTACTTC.

This chain uses TRBV27 with TRBJ1-5, with TRBD1 as a possible D gene (6 bases). The V gene's germline CDR1 is MNHEY and CDR2 SMNVEV (reference sequence). This CDR3 is 13 amino acids long. Deletions cut 5 bases from V and 6 bases from J, with 11 bases between. CDR3 sequence: CASSPGGGQPQHF. The CDR3 bases are TGTGCCAGCAGTCCTGGGGGCGGTCAGCCCCAGCATTTT.

This chain connects TRBV18 to TRBJ2-1, with 16 bases fitting TRBD2. The CDR3 is made up of 19 amino acids. The V gene end was trimmed by 0 bases and the J gene end by 0 bases; junction bases not matched to a gene: 2. CDR1 KGHSH and CDR2 LQKENI come from the germline V gene. The CDR3 reads CASSPPGLAGGASYNEQFF. The CDR3 DNA reads as TGTGCCAGCTCACCACCGGGACTAGCGGGGGGGGCCTCCTACAATGAGCAGTTCTTC.